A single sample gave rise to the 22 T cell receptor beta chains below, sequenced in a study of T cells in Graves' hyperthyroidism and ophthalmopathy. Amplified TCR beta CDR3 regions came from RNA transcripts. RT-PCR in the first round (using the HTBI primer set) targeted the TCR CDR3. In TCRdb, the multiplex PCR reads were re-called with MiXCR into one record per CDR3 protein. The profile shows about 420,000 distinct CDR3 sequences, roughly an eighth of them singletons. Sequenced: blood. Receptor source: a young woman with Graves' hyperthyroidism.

The CDR3 here is CASVLAAPSYNEQFF. The CDR3 coding sequence is TGTGCCAGCGTGCTAGCGGCCCCCTCCTACAATGAGCAGTTCTTC. The rearrangement uses TRBV12-3 or TRBV12-4 and TRBJ2-1; 7 bases agree with TRBD2. After removal of 8 bases from V and 0 bases from J, the junction contained 7 bases not matched to a gene. The length of the CDR3 is 15 residues.

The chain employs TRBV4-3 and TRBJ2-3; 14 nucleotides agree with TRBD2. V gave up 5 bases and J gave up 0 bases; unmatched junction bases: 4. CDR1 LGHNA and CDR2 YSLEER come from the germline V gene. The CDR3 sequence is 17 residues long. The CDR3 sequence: CASSVGTSGRSTDTQYF. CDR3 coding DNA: TGCGCCAGCAGCGTCGGGACTAGCGGGAGAAGCACAGATACGCAGTATTTT.

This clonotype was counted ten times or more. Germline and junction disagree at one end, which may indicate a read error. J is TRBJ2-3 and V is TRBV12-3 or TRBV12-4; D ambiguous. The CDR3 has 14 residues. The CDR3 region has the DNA TGTGCCAGCAGCTTAGACCGAGGTTCCGATACGCAGTATTTT. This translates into CASSLDRGSDTQYF.

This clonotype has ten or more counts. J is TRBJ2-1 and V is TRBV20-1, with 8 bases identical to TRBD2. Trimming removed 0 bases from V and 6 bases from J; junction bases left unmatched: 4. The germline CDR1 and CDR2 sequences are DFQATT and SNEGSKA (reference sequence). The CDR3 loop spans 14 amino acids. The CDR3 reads CSARDLAGANEQFF. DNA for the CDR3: TGCAGTGCTAGAGACCTAGCGGGTGCCAATGAGCAGTTCTTC.

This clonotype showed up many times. The CDR3 loop is CASSSGFSYGYTF. The CDR3 DNA sequence: TGTGCCAGCAGTTCGGGGTTTAGCTATGGCTACACCTTC. This chain joins TRBV28 and TRBJ1-2; D not resolved. CDR3 length equals 13 residues. The germline V gene encodes CDR1 MDHEN and CDR2 SYDVKM. Deletions cut 4 bases from V and 4 bases from J, with 10 bases between.

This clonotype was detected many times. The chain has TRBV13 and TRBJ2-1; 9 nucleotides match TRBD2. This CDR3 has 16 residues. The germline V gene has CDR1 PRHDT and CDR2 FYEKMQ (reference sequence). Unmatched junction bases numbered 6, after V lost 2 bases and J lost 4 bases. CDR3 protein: CASSLRAGGPYNEQFF. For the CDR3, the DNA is TGTGCCAGCAGCTTACGCGCGGGAGGGCCTTACAATGAGCAGTTCTTC.

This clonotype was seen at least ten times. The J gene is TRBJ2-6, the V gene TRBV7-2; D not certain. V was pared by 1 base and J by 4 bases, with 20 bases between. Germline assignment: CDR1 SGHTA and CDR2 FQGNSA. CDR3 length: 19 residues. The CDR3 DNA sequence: TGTGCCAGCAGCTTAGATTTTAGGTTGAGCTTGCTGGGGGCCAACGTCCTGACTTTC. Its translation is CASSLDFRLSLLGANVLTF.

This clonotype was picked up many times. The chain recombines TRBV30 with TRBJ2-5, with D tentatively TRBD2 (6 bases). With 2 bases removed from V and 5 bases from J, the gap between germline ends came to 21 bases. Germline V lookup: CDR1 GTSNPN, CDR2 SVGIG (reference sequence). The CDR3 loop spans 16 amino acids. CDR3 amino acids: CAWSPGLGRGQETQYF. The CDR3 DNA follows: TGTGCCTGGAGTCCCGGTCTGGGGCGGGGTCAGGAGACCCAGTACTTC.

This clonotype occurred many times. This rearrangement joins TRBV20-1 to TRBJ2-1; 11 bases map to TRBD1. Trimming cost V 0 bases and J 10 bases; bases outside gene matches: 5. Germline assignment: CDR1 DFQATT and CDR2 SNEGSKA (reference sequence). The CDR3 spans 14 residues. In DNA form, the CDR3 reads TGCAGTGCTAGAGATCAGGACAGGGGGCAGGAGCAGTTCTTC. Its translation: CSARDQDRGQEQFF.

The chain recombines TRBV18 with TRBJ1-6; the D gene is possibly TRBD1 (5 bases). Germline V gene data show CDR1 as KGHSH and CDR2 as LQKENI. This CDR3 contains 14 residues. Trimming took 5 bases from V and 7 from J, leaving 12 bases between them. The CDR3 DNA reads TGTGCCAGCTCAGGCGGAGACAGCAATTCACCCCTCCACTTT. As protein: CASSGGDSNSPLHF.

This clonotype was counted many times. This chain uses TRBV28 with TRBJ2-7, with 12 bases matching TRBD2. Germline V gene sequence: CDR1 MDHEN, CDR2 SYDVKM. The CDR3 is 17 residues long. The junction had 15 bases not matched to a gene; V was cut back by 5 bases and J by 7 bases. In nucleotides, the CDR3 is TGTGCCAGCAGTATAACCGCCGGCACTAGCGGGAGGTGGGAGCAGTACTTC. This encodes CASSITAGTSGRWEQYF.

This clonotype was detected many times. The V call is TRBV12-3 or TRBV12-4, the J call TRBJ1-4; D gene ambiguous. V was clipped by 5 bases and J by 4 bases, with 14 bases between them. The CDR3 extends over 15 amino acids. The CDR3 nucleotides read TGTGCCAGCAGTACCACGGGTGAGGATAATGAAAAACTGTTTTTT. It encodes CASSTTGEDNEKLFF.

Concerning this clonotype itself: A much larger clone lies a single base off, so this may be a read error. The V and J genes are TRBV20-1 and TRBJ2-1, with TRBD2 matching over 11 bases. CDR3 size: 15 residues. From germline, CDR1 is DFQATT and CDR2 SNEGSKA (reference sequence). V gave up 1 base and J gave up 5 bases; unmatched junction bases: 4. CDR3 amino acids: CSARGGTSGDNEQFF. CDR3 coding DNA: TGCAGTGCTAGAGGCGGGACTAGCGGAGACAATGAGCAGTTCTTC.

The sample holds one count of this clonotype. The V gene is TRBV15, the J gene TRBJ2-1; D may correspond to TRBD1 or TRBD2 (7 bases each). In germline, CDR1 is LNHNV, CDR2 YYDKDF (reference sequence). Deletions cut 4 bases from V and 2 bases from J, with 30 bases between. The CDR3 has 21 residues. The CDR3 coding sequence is TGTGCCACCAGCAAGAGAGGATTGGGCTCGGAGGGGGCGGGAGCCTACAATGAGCAGTTCTTC. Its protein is CATSKRGLGSEGAGAYNEQFF.

CDR3 sequence: CASSVRGSGNTIYF. The DNA of the CDR3 is TGTGCCAGCAGTGTCCGAGGGTCTGGAAACACCATATATTTT. The chain has TRBV27 and TRBJ1-3, with D unresolved. Per germline, CDR1 MNHEY and CDR2 SMNVEV (reference sequence). V lost 5 bases and J lost 1, with 9 bases in between. The CDR3 length is 14 residues.

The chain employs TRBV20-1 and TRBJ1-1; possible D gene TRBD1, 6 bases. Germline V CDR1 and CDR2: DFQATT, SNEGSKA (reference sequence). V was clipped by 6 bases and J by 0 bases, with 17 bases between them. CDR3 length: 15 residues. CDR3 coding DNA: TGCAGTGCCCGACAGGATGCGGGAGTGAACACTGAAGCTTTCTTT. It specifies CSARQDAGVNTEAFF.

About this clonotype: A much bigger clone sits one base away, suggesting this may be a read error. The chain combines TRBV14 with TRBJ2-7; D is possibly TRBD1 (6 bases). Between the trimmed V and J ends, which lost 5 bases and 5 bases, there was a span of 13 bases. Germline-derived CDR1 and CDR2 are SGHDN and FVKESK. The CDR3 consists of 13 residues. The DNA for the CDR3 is TGTGCCAGCAGCTCGGGACAAGCGGACGAGCAGTACTTC. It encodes CASSSGQADEQYF. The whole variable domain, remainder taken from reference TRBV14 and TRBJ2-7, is EAGVTQFPSHSVIEKGQTVTLRCDPISGHDNLYWYRRVMGKEIKFLLHFVKESKQDESGMPNNRFLAERTGGTYSTLKVQPAELEDSGVYFCASSSGQADEQYFGPGTRLTVT.

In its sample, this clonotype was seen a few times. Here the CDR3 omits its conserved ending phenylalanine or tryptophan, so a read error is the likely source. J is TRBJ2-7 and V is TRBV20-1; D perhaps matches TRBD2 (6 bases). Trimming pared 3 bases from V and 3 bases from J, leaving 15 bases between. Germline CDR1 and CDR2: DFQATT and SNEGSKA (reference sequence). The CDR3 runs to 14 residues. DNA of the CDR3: TGCAGTGCTAGCCTCCTTGGGGGGAACTACGAGCAGTACCTC. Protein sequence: CSASLLGGNYEQYL.

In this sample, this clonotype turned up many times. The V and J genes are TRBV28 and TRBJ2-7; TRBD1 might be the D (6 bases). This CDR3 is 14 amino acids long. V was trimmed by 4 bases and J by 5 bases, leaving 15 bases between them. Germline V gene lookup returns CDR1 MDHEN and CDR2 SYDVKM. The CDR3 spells CASSSTGHRDEQYF. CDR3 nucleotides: TGTGCCAGCAGTTCAACGGGACACCGAGACGAGCAGTACTTC.

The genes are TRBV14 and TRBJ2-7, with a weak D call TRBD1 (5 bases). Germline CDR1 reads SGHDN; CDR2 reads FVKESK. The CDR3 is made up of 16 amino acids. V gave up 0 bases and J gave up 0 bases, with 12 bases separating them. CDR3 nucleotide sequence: TGTGCCAGCAGCCAAGATACAGGACGGAACTCCTACGAGCAGTACTTC. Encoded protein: CASSQDTGRNSYEQYF.

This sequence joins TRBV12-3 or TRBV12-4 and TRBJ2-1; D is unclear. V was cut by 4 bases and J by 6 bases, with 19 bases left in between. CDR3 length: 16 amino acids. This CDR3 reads CASSSLSTQGSNEQFF. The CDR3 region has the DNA TGTGCCAGCAGTTCTCTGAGCACTCAAGGAAGCAATGAGCAGTTCTTC.

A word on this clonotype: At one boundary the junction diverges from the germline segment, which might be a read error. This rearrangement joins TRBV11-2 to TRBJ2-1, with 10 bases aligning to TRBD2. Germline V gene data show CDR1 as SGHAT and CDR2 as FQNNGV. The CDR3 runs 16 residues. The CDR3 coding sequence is TGCGCCAGCAGCCAAGAGTCTAGCGGGAGTCGTGGTGAGCAGTTCTTC. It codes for CASSQESSGSRGEQFF.